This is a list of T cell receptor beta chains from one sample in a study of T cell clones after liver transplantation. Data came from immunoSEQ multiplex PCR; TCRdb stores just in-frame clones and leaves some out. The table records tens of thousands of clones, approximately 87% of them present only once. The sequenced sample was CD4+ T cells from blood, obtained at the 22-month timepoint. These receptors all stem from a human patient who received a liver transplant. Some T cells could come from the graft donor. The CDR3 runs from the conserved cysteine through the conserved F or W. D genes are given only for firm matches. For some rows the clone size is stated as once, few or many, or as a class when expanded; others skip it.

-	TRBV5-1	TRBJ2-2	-	TGCGCCAGCAGCTTGGTTAGTCTCGGGAACGGGGAGCTGTTTTTT	CASSLVSLGNGELFF
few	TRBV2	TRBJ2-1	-	TGTGCCAGCAGAGGGACTTTAAGCTCCTACAATGAGCAGTTCTTC	CASRGTLSSYNEQFF
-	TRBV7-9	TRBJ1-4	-	TGTGCCAGCAGCTCCCCAGGAGAGAGAAATGAAAAACTGTTTTTT	CASSSPGERNEKLFF
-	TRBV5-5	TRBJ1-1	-	TGTGCCAGCAGCTTGGTAGGGGGGCAGCCCTACCTACTGAACACTGAAGCTTTCTTT	CASSLVGGQPYLLNTEAFF
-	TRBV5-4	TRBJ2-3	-	TGTGCCAGCAGTTACGCTAGAGTGGAAACAGATACGCAGTATTTT	CASSYARVETDTQYF
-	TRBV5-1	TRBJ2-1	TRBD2	TGCGCCAGCAGCCTACAAGGACTAGCGGGAGAGGTTGAGCAGTTCTTC	CASSLQGLAGEVEQFF
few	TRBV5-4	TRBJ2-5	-	TGTGCCAGCAGGAAAGGAGAGACCCAGTACTTC	CASRKGETQYF
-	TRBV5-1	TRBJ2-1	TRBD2	TGCGCCAGCAGCTTGACTAGCGGGAGCAATGAGCAGTTCTTC	CASSLTSGSNEQFF
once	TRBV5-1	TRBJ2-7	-	TGCGCCAGCAGCCCGTCCCCGGGGCACTACGAGCAGTACTTC	CASSPSPGHYEQYF
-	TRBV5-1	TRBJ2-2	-	TGCGCCAGCAGCCCTAGGCTAGTCGACGGATCCGGGGAGCTGTTTTTT	CASSPRLVDGSGELFF
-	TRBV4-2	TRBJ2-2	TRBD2	TGTGCCAGCAGCCCGTATAGCGGGGAGGAGCTGTTTTTT	CASSPYSGEELFF
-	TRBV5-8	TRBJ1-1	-	TGTGCCAGCAGACCCCGGGGGAACACTGAAGCTTTCTTT	CASRPRGNTEAFF
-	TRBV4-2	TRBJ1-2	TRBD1	TGTGCCAGCAGCCAGGGGGACAGTCGGGGCTATGGCTACACCTTC	CASSQGDSRGYGYTF
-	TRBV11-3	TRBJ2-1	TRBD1	TGTGCCAGCAGCTTAGGACAGGGGGCCGACTATGAGCAGTTCTTC	CASSLGQGADYEQFF